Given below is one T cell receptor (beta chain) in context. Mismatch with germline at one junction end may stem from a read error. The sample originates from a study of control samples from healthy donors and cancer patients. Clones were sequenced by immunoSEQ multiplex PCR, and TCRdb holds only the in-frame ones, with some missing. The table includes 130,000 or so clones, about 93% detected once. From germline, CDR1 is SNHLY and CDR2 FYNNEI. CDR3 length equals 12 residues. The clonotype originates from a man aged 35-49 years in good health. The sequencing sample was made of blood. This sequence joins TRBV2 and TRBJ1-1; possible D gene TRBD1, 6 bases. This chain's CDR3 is CASSEARQGIQF. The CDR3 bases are TGTGCCAGCAGTGAAGCGCGGCAGGGGATTCAGTTT.